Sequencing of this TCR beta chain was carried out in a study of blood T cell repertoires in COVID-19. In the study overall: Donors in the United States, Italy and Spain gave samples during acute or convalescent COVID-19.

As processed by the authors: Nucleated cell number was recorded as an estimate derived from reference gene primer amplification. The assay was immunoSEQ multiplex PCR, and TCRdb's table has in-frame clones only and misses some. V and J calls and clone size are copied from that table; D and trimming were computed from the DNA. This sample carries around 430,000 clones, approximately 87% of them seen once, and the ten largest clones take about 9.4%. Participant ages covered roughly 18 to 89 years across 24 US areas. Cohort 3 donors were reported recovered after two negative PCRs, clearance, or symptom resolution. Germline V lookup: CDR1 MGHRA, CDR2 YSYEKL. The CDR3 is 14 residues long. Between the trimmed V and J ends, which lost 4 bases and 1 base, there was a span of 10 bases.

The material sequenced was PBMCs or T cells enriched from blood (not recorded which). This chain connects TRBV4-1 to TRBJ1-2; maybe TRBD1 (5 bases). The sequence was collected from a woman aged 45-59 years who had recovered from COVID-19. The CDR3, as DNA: TGCGCCAGCAGCCTAACCAGGGATAACTATGGCTACACCTTC. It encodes CASSLTRDNYGYTF.